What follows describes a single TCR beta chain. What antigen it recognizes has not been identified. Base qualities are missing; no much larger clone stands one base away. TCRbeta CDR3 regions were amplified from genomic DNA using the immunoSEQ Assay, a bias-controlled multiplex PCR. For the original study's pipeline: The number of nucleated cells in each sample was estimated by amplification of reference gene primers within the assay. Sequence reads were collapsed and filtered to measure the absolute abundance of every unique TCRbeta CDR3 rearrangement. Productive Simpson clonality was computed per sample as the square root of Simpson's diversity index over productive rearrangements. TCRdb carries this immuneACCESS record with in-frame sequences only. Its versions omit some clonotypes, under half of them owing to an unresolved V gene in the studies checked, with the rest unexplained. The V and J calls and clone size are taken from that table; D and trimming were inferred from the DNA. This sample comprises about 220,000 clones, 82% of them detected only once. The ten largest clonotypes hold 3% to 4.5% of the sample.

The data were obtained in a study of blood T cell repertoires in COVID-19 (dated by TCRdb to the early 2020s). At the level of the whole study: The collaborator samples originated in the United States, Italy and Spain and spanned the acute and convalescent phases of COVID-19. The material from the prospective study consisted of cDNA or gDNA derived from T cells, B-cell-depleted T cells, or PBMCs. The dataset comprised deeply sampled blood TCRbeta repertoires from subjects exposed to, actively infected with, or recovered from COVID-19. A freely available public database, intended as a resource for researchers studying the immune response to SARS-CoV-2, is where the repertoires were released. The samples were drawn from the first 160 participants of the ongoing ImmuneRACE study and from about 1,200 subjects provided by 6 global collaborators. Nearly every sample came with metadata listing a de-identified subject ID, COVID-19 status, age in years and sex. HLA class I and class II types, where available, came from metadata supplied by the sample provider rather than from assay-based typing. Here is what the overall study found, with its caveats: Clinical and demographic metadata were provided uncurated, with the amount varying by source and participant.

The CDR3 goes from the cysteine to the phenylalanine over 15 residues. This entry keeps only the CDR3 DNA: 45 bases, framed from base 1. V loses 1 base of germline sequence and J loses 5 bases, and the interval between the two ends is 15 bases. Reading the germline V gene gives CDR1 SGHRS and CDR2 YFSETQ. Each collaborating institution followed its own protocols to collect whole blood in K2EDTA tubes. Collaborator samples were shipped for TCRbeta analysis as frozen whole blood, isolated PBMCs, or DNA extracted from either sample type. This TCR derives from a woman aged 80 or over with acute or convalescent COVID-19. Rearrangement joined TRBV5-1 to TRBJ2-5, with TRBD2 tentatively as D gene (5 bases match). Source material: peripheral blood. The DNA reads TGCGCCAGCAGCTTGCAGTTACTTAGGGAGGAGACCCAGTACTTC. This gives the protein CASSLQLLREETQYF.